This TCR beta chain originates from a study of T-cell memory formation after mild COVID-19. Study conclusions and caveats: Balance between CD4 and CD8 was seen in clones contracting day 15 to 85, and a CD4+ lean was seen in later expanders. The appearance of some responding clones in pre-infection memory suggested that cross-reactive memory joined. Contracting CD8+ clones were enriched in EMRA, CD4+ mainly in CM and EM.

As concerns this clonotype: Its antigen is as yet unknown.

V lost 2 bases, J lost 2 bases, and 3 bases stayed unmatched. Germline values: CDR1 GTSNPN, CDR2 SVGIG (reference sequence). The CDR3 runs 14 residues. Amplification by 5'RACE using constant-segment primers produced TCR alpha and TCR beta cDNA libraries that carried sample barcodes and UMIs. TCRdb used MiXCR to reprocess the 5' RACE reads, holding one entry per CDR3 protein. The sample carries a few hundred thousand distinct CDR3 sequences, approximately 27% recorded once. The chain employs TRBV30 and TRBJ2-7; 10 bases align to TRBD1. This receptor was taken from an adult woman who had mild COVID-19 (a few samples of this study predate the infection). Cell type and time point are not known. Source material: PBMCs or a T cell subset sorted from them (not recorded which). The CDR3 nucleotides read TGTGCCTGGAGTCCGGGACAGGGGACCTACGAGCAGTACTTC. Protein: CAWSPGQGTYEQYF.